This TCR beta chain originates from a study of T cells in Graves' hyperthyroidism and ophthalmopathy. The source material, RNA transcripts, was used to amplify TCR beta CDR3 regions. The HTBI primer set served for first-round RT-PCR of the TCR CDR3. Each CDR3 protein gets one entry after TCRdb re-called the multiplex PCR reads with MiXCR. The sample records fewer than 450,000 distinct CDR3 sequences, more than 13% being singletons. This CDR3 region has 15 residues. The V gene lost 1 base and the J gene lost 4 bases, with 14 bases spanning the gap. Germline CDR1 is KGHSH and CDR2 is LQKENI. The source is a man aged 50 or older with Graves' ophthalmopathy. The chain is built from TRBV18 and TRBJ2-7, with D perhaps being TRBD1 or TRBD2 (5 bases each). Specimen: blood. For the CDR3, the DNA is TGTGCCAGCTCACCACGGTCAGGGAGTCTGTACGAGCAGTACTTC. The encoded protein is CASSPRSGSLYEQYF. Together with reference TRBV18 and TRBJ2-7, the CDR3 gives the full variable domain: NAGVMQNPRHLVRRRGQEARLRCSPMKGHSHVYWYRQLPEEGLKFMVYLQKENIIDESGMPKERFSAEFPKEGPSILRIQQVVRGDSAAYFCASSPRSGSLYEQYFGPGTRLTVT.